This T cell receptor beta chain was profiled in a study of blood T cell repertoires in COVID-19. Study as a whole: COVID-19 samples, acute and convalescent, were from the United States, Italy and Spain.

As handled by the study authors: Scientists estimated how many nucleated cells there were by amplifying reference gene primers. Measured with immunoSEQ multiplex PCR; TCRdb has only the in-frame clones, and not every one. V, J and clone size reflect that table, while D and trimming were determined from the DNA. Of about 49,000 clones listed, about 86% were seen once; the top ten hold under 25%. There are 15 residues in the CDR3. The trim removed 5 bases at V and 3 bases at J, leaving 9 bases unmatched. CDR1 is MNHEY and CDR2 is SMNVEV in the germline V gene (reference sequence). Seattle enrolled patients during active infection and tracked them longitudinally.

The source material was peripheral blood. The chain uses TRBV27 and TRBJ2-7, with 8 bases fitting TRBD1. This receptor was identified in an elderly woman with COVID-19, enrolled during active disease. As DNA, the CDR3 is TGTGCCAGCAGTGGTTTCGGACAGGGATACTACGAGCAGTACTTC. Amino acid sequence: CASSGFGQGYYEQYF.